The present entry profiles one T cell receptor beta chain with its context. The antigen remains unidentified. This entry comes from a study of OX40 agonist ivuxolimab in advanced cancers. Background on the study: Three patients had partial responses: one hepatocellular carcinoma, two cutaneous melanoma.

Patients with autoimmune history or systemic immunosuppression were excluded. CDR1 is LGHNA and CDR2 is YSLEER in the germline V gene. V was trimmed by 3 bases and J by 2 bases, leaving 14 bases between them. The CDR3 covers 15 residues. Notes on the study in general: CD8+ T cells averaged more expanded clones than CD4+.

Measured with immunoSEQ multiplex PCR; TCRdb has only the in-frame clones, and not every one. This sample has approximately 22,000 clones, with 86% found just once. The V call is TRBV4-3, the J call TRBJ2-7, with D perhaps matching TRBD2 (5 bases). The sample was CD4+ or CD8+ T cells sorted from blood, taken in a trial of the OX40 agonist ivuxolimab. This TCR was recovered from an adult with an advanced solid tumor such as melanoma, head and neck, liver or kidney cancer. For the CDR3, the DNA is TGCGCCAGCAGCCAGTTGGCGGGTCCCACCTACGAGCAGTACTTC. Its protein product is CASSQLAGPTYEQYF.